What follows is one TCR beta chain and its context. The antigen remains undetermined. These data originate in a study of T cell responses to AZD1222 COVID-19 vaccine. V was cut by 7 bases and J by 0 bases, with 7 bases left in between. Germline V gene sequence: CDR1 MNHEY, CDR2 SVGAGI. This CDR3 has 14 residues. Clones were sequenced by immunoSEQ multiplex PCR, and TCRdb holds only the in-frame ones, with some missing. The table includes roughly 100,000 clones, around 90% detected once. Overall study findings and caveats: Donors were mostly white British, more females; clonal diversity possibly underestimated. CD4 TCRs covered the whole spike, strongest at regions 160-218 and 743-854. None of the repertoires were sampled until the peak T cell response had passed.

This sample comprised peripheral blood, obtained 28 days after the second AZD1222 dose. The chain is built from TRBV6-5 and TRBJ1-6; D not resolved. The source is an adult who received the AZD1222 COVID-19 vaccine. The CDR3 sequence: CASKLSSYNSPLHF. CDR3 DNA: TGTGCCAGCAAACTAAGCTCCTATAATTCACCCCTCCACTTT.